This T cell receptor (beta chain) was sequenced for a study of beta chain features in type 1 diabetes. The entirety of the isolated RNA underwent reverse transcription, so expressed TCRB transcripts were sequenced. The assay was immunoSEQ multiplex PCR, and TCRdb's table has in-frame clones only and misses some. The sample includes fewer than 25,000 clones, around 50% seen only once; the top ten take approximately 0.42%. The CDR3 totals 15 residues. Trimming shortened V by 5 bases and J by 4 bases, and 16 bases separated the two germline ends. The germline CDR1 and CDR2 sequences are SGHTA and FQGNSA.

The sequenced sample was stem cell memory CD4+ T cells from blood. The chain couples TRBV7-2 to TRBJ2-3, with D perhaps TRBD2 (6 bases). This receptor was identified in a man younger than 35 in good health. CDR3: CASSRLVTVSDTQYF. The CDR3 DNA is TGTGCCAGCAGCCGACTAGTAACGGTTTCAGATACGCAGTATTTT.